This T cell receptor (beta chain) was recovered during a study of T cell responses to AZD1222 COVID-19 vaccine. Study-level information: Second-dose timings of about 4 or about 12 weeks were pooled.

Findings and caveats of the study: Samples come after the peak T cell response, not at day 14. Females made up more of the donors, who were largely white British, and clonal diversity may have come out too low.

The protocol was immunoSEQ multiplex PCR, while the TCRdb copy is restricted to in-frame clones and leaves out a portion. The sample has about 50,000 clones; 88% are singletons. Details on this clone: Its target is unknown.

V shed 3 bases, J shed 1 base, and the junction held 8 bases outside the gene matches. This CDR3 is 16 amino acids long. CDR1 and CDR2 (germline): SGHTA, FQGNSA. The V gene is TRBV7-2, the J gene TRBJ1-1; 7 positions match TRBD1. The sample consisted of peripheral blood, taken on day 0 of AZD1222 vaccination. The clonotype comes from an adult in good health. The CDR3 DNA follows: TGTGCCAGCAGCTTTGACAGGGCACTGGCGAACACTGAAGCTTTCTTT. It encodes CASSFDRALANTEAFF. The whole variable domain, filled in from reference TRBV7-2 and TRBJ1-1, reads GAGVSQSPSNKVTEKGKDVELRCDPISGHTALYWYRQSLGQGLEFLIYFQGNSAPDKSGLPSDRFSAERTGGSVSTLTIQRTQQEDSAVYLCASSFDRALANTEAFFGQGTRLTVV.